The rows below give T cell receptor beta chains drawn from one sample of a study of T cells expressing NK-cell markers. TCRdb reworked the 5' RACE reads into one entry per CDR3 protein, no DNA. Its table records 400,000 to 450,000 distinct CDR3 sequences. The sequencing sample was made of blood T cells: a sorted CD56 or NKG2C T cell subset, CD4+ or CD8+ T cells, or bulk PBMC T cells (not recorded which). These receptors were collected from a woman between 18 and 70 years old in good health. The CDR3 runs from the conserved cysteine through the conserved F or W. Fields, in order: CDR3 protein, V gene, J gene.

cdr3_aa: CASSLASLRESLHF; v_call: TRBV12-3/TRBV12-4; j_call: TRBJ1-6
cdr3_aa: CSALGWGEQETQYF; v_call: TRBV20-1; j_call: TRBJ2-5
cdr3_aa: CSVKPGTGELFF; v_call: TRBV29-1; j_call: TRBJ2-2
cdr3_aa: CASSQGFPEQFF; v_call: TRBV14; j_call: TRBJ2-1
cdr3_aa: CASSRLAYNEQFF; v_call: TRBV25-1; j_call: TRBJ2-1
cdr3_aa: CASSQSDRGEKLFF; v_call: TRBV4-3; j_call: TRBJ1-4
cdr3_aa: CSARARAGGPNEQFF; v_call: TRBV20-1; j_call: TRBJ2-1
cdr3_aa: CASTDRRWAEAFF; v_call: TRBV6-2/TRBV6-3; j_call: TRBJ1-1
cdr3_aa: CASSLRSLEEQFF; v_call: TRBV12-3/TRBV12-4; j_call: TRBJ2-1
cdr3_aa: CSAEAGGPYEQYF; v_call: TRBV20-1; j_call: TRBJ2-7
cdr3_aa: CASIPLLTGNTEAFF; v_call: TRBV19; j_call: TRBJ1-1
cdr3_aa: CASRDDRLTEAFF; v_call: TRBV25-1; j_call: TRBJ1-1
cdr3_aa: CASSSTPTETGELFF; v_call: TRBV7-2; j_call: TRBJ2-2
cdr3_aa: CASSLQDIGNEQFF; v_call: TRBV5-4; j_call: TRBJ2-1
cdr3_aa: CASGLQRGGTDTQYF; v_call: TRBV19; j_call: TRBJ2-3
cdr3_aa: CASSPTLGRINSPLHF; v_call: TRBV27; j_call: TRBJ1-6
cdr3_aa: CSARGPGGKSYNEQFF; v_call: TRBV20-1; j_call: TRBJ2-1
cdr3_aa: CSVRVSGTYNEQFF; v_call: TRBV29-1; j_call: TRBJ2-1
cdr3_aa: CSVEAGQGEEQFF; v_call: TRBV29-1; j_call: TRBJ2-1
cdr3_aa: CSVGRQGTNEKLFF; v_call: TRBV29-1; j_call: TRBJ1-4
cdr3_aa: CSARGWNTEAFF; v_call: TRBV20-1; j_call: TRBJ1-1
cdr3_aa: CATSRDLDTDTQYF; v_call: TRBV15; j_call: TRBJ2-3
cdr3_aa: CASSVGIHNTQYF; v_call: TRBV9; j_call: TRBJ2-3
cdr3_aa: CSARGGQGPLQPQHF; v_call: TRBV20-1; j_call: TRBJ1-5
cdr3_aa: CASSQWGSEQFF; v_call: TRBV4-3; j_call: TRBJ2-1
cdr3_aa: CASSLGTRNWMDEQYF; v_call: TRBV4-1; j_call: TRBJ2-7
cdr3_aa: CATRERGEETQYF; v_call: TRBV24-1; j_call: TRBJ2-5
cdr3_aa: CASSLAKSGRTNTEAFF; v_call: TRBV7-8; j_call: TRBJ1-1
cdr3_aa: CATSSGATSTDTQYF; v_call: TRBV15; j_call: TRBJ2-3
cdr3_aa: CASRVWGQGDGGSSYNEQFF; v_call: TRBV11-2; j_call: TRBJ2-1
cdr3_aa: CASSYSTNMNTEAFF; v_call: TRBV7-9; j_call: TRBJ1-1
cdr3_aa: CASSEAPDLSMRSYEQYF; v_call: TRBV6-1; j_call: TRBJ2-7
cdr3_aa: CASSGGSGSLPGELFF; v_call: TRBV9; j_call: TRBJ2-2
cdr3_aa: CASSSTQRGRDHEQYF; v_call: TRBV6-5; j_call: TRBJ2-7
cdr3_aa: CSARDSNEQFF; v_call: TRBV20-1; j_call: TRBJ2-1
cdr3_aa: CASSLAAAGAHTDTQYF; v_call: TRBV7-9; j_call: TRBJ2-3
cdr3_aa: CASSLYGNTEAFF; v_call: TRBV7-2; j_call: TRBJ1-1
cdr3_aa: CASSLVSEGAEDTQYF; v_call: TRBV5-6; j_call: TRBJ2-3
cdr3_aa: CASRRRTSNPYEQYF; v_call: TRBV7-2; j_call: TRBJ2-7
cdr3_aa: CASSLLKRGTSGGSSYEQYF; v_call: TRBV27; j_call: TRBJ2-7
cdr3_aa: CASSQTSGARDTQYF; v_call: TRBV5-1; j_call: TRBJ2-3
cdr3_aa: CASSRRTSYPYNEQFF; v_call: TRBV7-2; j_call: TRBJ2-1
cdr3_aa: CSARDGWGTQYF; v_call: TRBV20-1; j_call: TRBJ2-3
cdr3_aa: CAWSVGGYYGYTF; v_call: TRBV30; j_call: TRBJ1-2
cdr3_aa: CASRLAGDLSNEQFF; v_call: TRBV6-1; j_call: TRBJ2-1
cdr3_aa: CASSGGRYSFGEQYF; v_call: TRBV12-3/TRBV12-4; j_call: TRBJ2-7
cdr3_aa: CASSQVEGQPQHF; v_call: TRBV3-1; j_call: TRBJ1-5
cdr3_aa: CAISELAEGDTQYF; v_call: TRBV10-3; j_call: TRBJ2-3
cdr3_aa: CSVEGTSGLYEQYF; v_call: TRBV29-1; j_call: TRBJ2-7
cdr3_aa: CSATPGWQETQYF; v_call: TRBV20-1; j_call: TRBJ2-5
cdr3_aa: CASTSGGRPKNIQYF; v_call: TRBV28; j_call: TRBJ2-4
cdr3_aa: CASSLVGSGQTYF; v_call: TRBV7-2; j_call: TRBJ2-5
cdr3_aa: CSAKALYTQYF; v_call: TRBV20-1; j_call: TRBJ2-3
cdr3_aa: CASSYFPEDSYNEQFF; v_call: TRBV6-5; j_call: TRBJ2-1
cdr3_aa: CASSLGGLAGDGELFF; v_call: TRBV4-3; j_call: TRBJ2-2
cdr3_aa: CATSGRTGELFF; v_call: TRBV24-1; j_call: TRBJ2-2
cdr3_aa: CSVSGGPSSYNEQFF; v_call: TRBV29-1; j_call: TRBJ2-1